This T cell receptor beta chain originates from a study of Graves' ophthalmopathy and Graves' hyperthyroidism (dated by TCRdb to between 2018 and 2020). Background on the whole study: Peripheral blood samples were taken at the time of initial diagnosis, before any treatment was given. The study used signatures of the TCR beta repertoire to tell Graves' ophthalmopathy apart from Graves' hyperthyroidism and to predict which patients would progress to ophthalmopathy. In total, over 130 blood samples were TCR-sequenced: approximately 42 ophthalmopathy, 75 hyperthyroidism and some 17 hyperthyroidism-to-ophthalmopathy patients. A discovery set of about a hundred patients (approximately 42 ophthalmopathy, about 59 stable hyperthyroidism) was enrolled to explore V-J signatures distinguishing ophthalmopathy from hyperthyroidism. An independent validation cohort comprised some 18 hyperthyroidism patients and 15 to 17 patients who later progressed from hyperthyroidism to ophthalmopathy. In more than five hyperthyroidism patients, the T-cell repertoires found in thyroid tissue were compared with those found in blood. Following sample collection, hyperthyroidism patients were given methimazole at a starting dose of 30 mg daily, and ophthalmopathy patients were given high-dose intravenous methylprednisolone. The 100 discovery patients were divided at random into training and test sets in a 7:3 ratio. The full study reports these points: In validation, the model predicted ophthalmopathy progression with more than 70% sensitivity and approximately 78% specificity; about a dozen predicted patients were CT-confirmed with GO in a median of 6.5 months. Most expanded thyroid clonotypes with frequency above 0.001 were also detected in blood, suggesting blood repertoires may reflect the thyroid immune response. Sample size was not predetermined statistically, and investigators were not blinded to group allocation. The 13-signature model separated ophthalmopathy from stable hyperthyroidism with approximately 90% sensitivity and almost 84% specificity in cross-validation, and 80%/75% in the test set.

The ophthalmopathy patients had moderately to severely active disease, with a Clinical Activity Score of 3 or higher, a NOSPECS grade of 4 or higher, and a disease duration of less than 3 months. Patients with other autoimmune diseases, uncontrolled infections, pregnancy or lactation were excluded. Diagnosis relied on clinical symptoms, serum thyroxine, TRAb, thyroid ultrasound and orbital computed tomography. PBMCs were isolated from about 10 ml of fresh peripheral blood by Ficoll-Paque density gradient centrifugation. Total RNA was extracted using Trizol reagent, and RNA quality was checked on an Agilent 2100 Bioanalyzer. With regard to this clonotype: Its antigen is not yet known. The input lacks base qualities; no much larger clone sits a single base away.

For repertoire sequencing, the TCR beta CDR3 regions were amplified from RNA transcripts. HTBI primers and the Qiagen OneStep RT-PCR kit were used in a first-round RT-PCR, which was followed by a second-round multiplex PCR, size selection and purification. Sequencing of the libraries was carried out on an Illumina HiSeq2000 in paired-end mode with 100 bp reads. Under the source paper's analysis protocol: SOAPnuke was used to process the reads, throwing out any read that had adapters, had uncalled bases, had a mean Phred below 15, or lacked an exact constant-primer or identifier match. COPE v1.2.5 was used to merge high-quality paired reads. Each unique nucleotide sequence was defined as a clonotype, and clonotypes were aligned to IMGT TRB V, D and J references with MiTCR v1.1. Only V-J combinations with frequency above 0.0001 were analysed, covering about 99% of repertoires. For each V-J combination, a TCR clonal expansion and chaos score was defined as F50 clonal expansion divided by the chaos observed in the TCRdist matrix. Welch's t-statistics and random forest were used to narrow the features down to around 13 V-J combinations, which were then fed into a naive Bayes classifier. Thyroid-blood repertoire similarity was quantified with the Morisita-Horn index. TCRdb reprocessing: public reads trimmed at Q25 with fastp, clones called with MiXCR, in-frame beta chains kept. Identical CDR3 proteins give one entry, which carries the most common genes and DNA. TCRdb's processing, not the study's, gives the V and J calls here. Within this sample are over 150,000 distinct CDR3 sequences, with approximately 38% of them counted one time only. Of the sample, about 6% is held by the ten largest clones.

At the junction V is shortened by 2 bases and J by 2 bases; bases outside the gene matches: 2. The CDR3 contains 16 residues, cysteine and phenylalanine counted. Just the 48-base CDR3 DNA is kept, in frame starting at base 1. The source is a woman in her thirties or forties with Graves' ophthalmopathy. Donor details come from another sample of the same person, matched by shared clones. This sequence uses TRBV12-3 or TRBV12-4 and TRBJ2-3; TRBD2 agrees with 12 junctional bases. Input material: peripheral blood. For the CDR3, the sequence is CASSLLAGGYTDTQYF. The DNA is TGTGCCAGCAGTTTACTAGCGGGAGGGTACACAGATACGCAGTATTTT.